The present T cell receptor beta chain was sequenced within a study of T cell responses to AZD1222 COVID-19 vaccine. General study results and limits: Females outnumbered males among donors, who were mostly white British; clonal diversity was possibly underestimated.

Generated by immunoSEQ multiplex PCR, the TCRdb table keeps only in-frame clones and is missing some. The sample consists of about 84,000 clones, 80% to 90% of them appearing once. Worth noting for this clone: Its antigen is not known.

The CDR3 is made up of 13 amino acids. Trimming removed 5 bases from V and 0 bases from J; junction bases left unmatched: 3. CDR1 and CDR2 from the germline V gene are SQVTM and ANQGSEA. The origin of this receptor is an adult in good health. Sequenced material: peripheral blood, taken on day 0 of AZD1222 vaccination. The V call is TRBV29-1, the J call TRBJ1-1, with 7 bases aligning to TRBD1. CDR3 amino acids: CSVLDRLNTEAFF. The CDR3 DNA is TGCAGCGTTTTGGACAGGTTGAACACTGAAGCTTTCTTT. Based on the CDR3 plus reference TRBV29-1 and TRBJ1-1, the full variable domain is SAVISQKPSRDICQRGTSLTIQCQVDSQVTMMFWYRQQPGQSLTLIATANQGSEATYESGFVIDKFPISRPNLTFSTLTVSNMSPEDSSIYLCSVLDRLNTEAFFGQGTRLTVV.